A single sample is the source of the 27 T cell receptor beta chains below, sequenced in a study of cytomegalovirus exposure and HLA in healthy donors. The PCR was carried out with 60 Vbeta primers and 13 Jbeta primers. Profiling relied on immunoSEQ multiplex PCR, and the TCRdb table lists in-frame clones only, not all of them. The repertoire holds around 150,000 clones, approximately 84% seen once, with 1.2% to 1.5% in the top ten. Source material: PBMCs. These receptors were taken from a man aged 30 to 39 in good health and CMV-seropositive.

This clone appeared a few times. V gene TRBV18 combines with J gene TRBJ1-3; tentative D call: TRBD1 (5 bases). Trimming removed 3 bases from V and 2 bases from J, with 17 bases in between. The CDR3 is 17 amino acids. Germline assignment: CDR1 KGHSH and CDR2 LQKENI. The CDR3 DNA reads TGTGCCAGCTCACCTGGGACGGGAGATTTGACTGGAAACACCATATATTTT. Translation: CASSPGTGDLTGNTIYF.

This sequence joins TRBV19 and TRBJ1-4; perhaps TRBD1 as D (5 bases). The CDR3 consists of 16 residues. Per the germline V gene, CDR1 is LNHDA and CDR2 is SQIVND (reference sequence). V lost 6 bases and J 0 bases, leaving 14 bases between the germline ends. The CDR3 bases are TGTGCCAGTAGGCCTTGGGGGACTGCAACTAATGAAAAACTGTTTTTT. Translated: CASRPWGTATNEKLFF.

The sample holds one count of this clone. CDR3 protein: CASSQWGEETQYF. The CDR3 DNA sequence: TGTGCCAGCAGCCAATGGGGGGAAGAGACCCAGTACTTC. The chain is built from TRBV14 and TRBJ2-5, with D possibly being TRBD2 (6 bases). Germline V gene lookup returns CDR1 SGHDN and CDR2 FVKESK. Trimming took off 2 bases at V and 3 bases at J, with 7 bases between the two ends. This CDR3 is 13 amino acids long.

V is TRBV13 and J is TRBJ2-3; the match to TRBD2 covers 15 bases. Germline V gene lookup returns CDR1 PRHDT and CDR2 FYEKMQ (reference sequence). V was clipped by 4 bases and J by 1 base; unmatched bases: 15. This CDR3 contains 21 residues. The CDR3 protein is CASSSRMGLAGGITGTDTQYF. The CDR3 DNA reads TGTGCCAGCAGCTCGCGGATGGGACTAGCGGGGGGAATAACTGGCACAGATACGCAGTATTTT.

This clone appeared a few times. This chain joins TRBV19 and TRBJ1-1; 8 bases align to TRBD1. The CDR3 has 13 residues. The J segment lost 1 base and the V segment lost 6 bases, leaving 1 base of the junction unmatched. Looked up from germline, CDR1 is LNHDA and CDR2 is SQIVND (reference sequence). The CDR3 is CASRDRANTEAFF. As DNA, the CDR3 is TGTGCCAGTAGGGACAGGGCGAACACTGAAGCTTTCTTT.

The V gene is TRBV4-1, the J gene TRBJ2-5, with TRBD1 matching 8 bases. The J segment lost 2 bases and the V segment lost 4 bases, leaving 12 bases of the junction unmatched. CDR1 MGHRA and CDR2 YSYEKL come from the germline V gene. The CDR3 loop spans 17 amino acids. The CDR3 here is CASSPGQGSLGQETQYF. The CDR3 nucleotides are TGCGCCAGCAGCCCCGGACAGGGATCATTGGGACAAGAGACCCAGTACTTC.

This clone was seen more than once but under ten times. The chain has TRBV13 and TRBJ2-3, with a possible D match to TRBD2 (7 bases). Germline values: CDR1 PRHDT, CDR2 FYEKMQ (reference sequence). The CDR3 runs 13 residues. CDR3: CARQAGATDTQYF. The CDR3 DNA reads TGTGCGCGACAGGCGGGGGCTACAGATACGCAGTATTTT.

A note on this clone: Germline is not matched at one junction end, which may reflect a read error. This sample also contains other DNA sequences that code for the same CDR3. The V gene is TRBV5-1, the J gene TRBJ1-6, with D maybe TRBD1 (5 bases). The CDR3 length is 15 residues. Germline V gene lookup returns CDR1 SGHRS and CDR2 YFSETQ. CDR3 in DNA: TGCGCCAGCAGCTTGGAACAGGCGTATAATTCCCCCCTCCACTTT. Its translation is CASSLEQAYNSPLHF.

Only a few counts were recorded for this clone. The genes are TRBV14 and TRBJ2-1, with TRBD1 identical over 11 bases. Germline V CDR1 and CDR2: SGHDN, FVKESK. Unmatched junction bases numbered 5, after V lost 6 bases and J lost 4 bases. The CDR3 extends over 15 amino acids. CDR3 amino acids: CASRSGTGGYNEQFF. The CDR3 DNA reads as TGTGCCAGCAGGTCCGGGACAGGGGGTTACAATGAGCAGTTCTTC.

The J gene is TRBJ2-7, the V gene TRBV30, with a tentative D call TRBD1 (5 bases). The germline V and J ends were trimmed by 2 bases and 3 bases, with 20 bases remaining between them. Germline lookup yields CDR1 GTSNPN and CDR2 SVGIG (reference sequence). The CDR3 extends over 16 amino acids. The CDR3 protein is CAWSSQGHPQDYEQYF. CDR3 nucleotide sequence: TGTGCCTGGAGTTCTCAAGGACATCCCCAAGACTACGAGCAGTACTTC.

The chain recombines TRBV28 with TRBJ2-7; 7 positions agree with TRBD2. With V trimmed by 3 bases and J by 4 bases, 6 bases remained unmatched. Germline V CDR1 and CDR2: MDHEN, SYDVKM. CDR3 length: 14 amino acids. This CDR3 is CASSFWGGDYEQYF. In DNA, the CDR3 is TGTGCCAGCAGTTTCTGGGGGGGGGATTACGAGCAGTACTTC.

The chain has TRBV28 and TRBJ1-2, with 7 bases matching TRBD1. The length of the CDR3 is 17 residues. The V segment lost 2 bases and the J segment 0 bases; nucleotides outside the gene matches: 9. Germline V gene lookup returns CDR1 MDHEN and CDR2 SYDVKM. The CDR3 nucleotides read TGTGCCAGCAGTTTACCGGGGACAGAGGGAGCTAACTATGGCTACACCTTC. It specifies CASSLPGTEGANYGYTF.

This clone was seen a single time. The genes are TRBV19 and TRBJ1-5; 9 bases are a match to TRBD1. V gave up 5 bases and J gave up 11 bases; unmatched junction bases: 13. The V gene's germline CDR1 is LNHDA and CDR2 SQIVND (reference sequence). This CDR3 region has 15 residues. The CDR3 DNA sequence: TGTGCCAGTAGTCCCTCGGGACAGGGTTATCGGTCCCAGCATTTT. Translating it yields CASSPSGQGYRSQHF.

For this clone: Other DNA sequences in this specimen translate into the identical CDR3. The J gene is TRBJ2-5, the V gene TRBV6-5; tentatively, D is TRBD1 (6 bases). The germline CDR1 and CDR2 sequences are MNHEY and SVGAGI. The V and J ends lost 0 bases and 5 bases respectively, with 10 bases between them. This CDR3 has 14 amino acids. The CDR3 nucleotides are TGTGCCAGCAGTTACTCAGGGCAGGGGGAGACCCAGTACTTC. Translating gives CASSYSGQGETQYF.

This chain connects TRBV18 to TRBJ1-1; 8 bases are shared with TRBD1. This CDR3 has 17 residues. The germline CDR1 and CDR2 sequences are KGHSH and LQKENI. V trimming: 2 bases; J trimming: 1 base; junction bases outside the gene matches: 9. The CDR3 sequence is CASSPRSRTGRNTEAFF. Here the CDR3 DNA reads TGTGCCAGCTCACCAAGGTCGAGGACAGGGCGGAACACTGAAGCTTTCTTT.

The CDR3, as DNA: TGTGCCAGTAGTTCGGACAGGGGGAACTACGAGCAGTACTTC. Protein: CASSSDRGNYEQYF. The rearrangement joins TRBV19 to TRBJ2-7, with 10 bases identical to TRBD1. The trim removed 5 bases at V and 3 bases at J, leaving 4 bases unmatched. The V gene's germline CDR1 is LNHDA and CDR2 SQIVND (reference sequence). The CDR3 runs to 14 residues.

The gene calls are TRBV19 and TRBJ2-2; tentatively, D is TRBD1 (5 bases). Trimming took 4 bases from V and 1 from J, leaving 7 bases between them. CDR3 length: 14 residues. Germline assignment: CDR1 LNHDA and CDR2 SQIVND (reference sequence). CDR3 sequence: CASSTGWNTGELFF. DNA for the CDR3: TGTGCCAGTAGTACAGGGTGGAACACCGGGGAGCTGTTTTTT.

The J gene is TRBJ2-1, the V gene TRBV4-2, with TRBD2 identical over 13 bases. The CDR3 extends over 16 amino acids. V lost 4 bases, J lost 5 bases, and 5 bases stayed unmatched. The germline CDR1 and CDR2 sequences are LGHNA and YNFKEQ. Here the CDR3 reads CASSPLAGGLNNEQFF. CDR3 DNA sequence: TGTGCCAGCAGCCCACTAGCGGGAGGGCTGAACAATGAGCAGTTCTTC.

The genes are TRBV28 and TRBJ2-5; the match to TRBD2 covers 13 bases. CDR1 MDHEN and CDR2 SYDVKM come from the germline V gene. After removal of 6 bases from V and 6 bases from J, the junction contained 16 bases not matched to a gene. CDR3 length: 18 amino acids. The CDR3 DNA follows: TGTGCCAGCAGACGGGGGGGGACAACTAGCGGGAGGGCGAAGACCCAGTACTTC. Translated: CASRRGGTTSGRAKTQYF.

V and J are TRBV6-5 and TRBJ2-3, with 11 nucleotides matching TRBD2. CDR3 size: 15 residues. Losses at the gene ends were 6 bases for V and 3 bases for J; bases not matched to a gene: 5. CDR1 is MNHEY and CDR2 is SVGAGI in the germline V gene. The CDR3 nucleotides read TGTGCCAGCAGCCTTATAGCGGGAGGGACAGATACGCAGTATTTT. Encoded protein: CASSLIAGGTDTQYF.

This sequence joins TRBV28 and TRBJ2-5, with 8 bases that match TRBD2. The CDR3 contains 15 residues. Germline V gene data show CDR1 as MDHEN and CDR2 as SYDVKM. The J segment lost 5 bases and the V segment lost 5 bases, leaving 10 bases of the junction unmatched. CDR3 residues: CASSTERGRTETQYF. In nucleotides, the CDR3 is TGTGCCAGCAGTACTGAGCGGGGGCGTACGGAGACCCAGTACTTC.

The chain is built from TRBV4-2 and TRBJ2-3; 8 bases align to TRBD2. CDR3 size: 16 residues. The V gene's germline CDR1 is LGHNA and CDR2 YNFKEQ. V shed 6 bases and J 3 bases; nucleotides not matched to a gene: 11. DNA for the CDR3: TGTGCCAGCAGAGATGGGGCCGGGGGGGCAACAGATACGCAGTATTTT. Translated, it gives CASRDGAGGATDTQYF.

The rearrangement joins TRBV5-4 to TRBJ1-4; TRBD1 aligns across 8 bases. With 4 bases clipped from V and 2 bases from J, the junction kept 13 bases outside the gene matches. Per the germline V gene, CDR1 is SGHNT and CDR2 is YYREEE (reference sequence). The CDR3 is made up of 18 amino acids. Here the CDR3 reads CASSPLRPGGKTNEKLFF. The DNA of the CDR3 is TGTGCCAGCAGCCCGCTAAGGCCAGGGGGCAAGACTAATGAAAAACTGTTTTTT.

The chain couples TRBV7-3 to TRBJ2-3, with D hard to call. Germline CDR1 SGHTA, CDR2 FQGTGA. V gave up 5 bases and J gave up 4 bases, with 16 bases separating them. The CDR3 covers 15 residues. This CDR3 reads CASSPLERLADTQYF. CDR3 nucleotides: TGTGCCAGCAGCCCCCTCGAGCGACTCGCAGATACGCAGTATTTT.

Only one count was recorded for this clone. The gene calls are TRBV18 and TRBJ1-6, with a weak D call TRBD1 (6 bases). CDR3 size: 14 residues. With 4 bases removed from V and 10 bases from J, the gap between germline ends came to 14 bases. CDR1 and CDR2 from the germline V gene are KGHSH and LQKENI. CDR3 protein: CASSLTGERSPLHF. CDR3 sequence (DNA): TGTGCCAGCTCACTGACAGGAGAAAGGTCACCCCTCCACTTT.

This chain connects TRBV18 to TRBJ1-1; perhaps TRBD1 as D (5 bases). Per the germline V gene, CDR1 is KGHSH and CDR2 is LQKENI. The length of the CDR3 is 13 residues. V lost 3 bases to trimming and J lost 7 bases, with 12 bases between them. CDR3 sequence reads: CASSPGRDYEAFF. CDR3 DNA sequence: TGTGCCAGCTCACCCGGGCGGGACTATGAAGCTTTCTTT. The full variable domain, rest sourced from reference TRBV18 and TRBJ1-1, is NAGVMQNPRHLVRRRGQEARLRCSPMKGHSHVYWYRQLPEEGLKFMVYLQKENIIDESGMPKERFSAEFPKEGPSILRIQQVVRGDSAAYFCASSPGRDYEAFFGQGTRLTVV.

The CDR3 DNA reads as TGTGCCAGCAGCGCCAGGACAGGGCCGGATGAGACCCAGTACTTC. Protein: CASSARTGPDETQYF. The V call is TRBV4-2, the J call TRBJ2-5, with 8 nucleotides matching TRBD1. Trimming at V came to 5 bases and at J to 5 bases, leaving 10 bases not matched to a gene. The CDR3 sequence is 15 residues long. Germline loops: CDR1 LGHNA, CDR2 YNFKEQ.